This paragraph reports one T cell receptor beta chain. A second PCR of 7 to 11 cycles used a sample-barcoded 5' primer and a J-beta primer mix. TCRdb redid the calling of the 5' RACE reads with MiXCR, one entry per CDR3 protein. The sample consists of over 750,000 distinct CDR3 sequences, just under 25% of them appearing once. Isolation per sample recovered at least 7 million PBMCs. This entry comes from a study of blood T cells in healthy people across ages. Background on the study: The capture of about one barcoded beta molecule per two T cells was achieved by template switching.

This CDR3 is 15 amino acids long. The ends were cut back, 1 base at V and 0 bases at J, with 10 bases in the middle. Looked up from germline, CDR1 is SEHNR and CDR2 is FQNEAQ (reference sequence). These sequences were also reported in another study, on T cells of mothers and their children. That paper notes: The TCR beta CDR3 read count exceeded 8 million for each mother and was about 3 million for each child. The shaping of TCR recombination output by thymic selection is similar in related and unrelated pairs.

This clonotype was obtained from a boy younger than 18 in good health. The chain is built from TRBV7-9 and TRBJ2-7, with D possibly being TRBD1 (6 bases). Specimen: blood. The CDR3 DNA sequence: TGTGCCAGCAGCTTAGGCAGGGGCCTCTCCTACGAGCAGTACTTC. This translates into CASSLGRGLSYEQYF. The full variable domain, in which reference TRBV7-9 and TRBJ2-7 provide the parts outside the CDR3, is DTGVSQNPRHKITKRGQNVTFRCDPISEHNRLYWYRQTLGQGPEFLTYFQNEAQLEKSRLLSDRFSAERPKGSFSTLEIQRTEQGDSAMYLCASSLGRGLSYEQYFGPGTRLTVT.